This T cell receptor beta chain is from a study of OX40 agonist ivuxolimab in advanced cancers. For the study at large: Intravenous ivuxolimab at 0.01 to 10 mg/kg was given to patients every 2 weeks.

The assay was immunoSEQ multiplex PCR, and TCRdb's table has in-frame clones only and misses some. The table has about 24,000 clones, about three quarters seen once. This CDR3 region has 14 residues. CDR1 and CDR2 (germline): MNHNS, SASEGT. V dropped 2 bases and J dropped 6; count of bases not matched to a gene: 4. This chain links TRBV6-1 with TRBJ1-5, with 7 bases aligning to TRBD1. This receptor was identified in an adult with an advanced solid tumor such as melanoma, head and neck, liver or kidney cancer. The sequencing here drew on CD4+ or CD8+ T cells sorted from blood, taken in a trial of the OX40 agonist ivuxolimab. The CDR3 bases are TGTGCCAGCAGTGAACAGGGGGGCGCTCAGCCCCAGCATTTT. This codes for CASSEQGGAQPQHF.